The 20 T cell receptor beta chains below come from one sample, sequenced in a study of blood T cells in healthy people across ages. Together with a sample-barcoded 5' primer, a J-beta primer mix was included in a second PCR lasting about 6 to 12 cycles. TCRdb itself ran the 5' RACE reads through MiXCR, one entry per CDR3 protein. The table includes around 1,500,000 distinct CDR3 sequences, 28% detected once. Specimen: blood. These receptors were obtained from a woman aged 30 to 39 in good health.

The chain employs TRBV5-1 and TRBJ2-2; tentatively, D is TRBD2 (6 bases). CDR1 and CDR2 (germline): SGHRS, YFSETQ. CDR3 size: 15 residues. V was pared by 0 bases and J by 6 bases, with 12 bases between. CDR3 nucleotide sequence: TGCGCCAGCAGCTTGGTAGGACTAAGGGCCGGGGAGCTGTTTTTT. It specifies CASSLVGLRAGELFF.

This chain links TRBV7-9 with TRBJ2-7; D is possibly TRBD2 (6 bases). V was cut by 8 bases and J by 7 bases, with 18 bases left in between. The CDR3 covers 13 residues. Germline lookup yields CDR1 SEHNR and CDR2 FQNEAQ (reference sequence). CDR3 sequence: CASSPGGDGEQYF. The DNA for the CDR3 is TGTGCCAGCTCCCCCGGCGGGGACGGGGAGCAGTACTTC.

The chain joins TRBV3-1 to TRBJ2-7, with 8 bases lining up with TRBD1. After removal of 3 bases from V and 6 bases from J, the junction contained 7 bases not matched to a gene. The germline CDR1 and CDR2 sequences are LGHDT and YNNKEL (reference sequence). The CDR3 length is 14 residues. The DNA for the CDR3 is TGTGCCAGCAGCCACGAGGACAGGGCTTTCGAGCAGTACTTC. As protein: CASSHEDRAFEQYF.

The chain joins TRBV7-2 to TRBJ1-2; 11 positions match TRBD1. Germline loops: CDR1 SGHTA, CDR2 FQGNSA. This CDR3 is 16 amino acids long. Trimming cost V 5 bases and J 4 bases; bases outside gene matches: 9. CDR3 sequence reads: CASSGARGQGGYGYTF. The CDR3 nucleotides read TGTGCCAGCAGCGGCGCGAGGGGACAGGGGGGCTATGGCTACACCTTC.

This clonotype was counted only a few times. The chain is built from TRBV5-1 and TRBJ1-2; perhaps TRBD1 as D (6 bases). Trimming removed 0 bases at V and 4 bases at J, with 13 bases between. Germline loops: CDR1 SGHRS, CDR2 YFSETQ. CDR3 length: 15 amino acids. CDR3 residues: CASSLEYGGFYGYTF. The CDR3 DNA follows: TGCGCCAGCAGCTTGGAGTACGGGGGCTTCTATGGCTACACCTTC.

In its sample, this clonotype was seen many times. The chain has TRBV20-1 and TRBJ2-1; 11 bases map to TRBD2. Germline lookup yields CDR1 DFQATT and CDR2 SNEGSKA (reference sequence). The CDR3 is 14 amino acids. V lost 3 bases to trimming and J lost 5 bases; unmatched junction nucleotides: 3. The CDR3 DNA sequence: TGCAGTGCTAGGGAGGGACTAGCGGACAATGAGCAGTTCTTC. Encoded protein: CSAREGLADNEQFF.

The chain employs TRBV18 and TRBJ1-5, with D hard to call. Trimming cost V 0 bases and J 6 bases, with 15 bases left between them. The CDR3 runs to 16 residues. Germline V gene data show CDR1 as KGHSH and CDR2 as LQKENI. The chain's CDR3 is CASSPPLSQAGQPQHF. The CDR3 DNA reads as TGTGCCAGCTCACCACCCCTGAGTCAGGCGGGTCAGCCCCAGCATTTT.

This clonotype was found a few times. The CDR3 region is CSVRGRSNTEAFF. In nucleotides, the CDR3 is TGCAGCGTTAGAGGACGGTCGAACACTGAAGCTTTCTTT. The chain couples TRBV29-1 to TRBJ1-1; D gene ambiguous. The germline V gene has CDR1 SQVTM and CDR2 ANQGSEA. Trimming shortened V by 5 bases and J by 1 base, and 11 bases separated the two germline ends. The CDR3 consists of 13 residues.

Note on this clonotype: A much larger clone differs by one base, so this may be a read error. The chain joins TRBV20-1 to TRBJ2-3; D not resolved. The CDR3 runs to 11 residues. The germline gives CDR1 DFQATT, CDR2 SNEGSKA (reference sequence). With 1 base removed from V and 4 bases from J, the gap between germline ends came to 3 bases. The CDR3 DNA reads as TGCAGTGCTAGAGCGGCAGATACGCAGTATTTT. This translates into CSARAADTQYF.

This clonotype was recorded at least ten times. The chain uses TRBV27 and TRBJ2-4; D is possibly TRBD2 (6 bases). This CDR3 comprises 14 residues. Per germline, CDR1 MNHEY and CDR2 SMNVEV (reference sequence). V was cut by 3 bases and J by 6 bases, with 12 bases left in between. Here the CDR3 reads CASSLQGGRNIQYF. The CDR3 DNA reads TGTGCCAGCAGTTTGCAGGGAGGTAGAAACATTCAGTACTTC.

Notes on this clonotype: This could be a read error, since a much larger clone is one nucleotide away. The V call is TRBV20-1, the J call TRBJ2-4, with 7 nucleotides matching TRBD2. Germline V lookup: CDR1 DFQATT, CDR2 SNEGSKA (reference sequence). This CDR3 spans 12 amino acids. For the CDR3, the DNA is TGCAGGGCGAGCGGGGAAAACTACAAGCAGTACTTC. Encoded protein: CRASGENYKQYF.

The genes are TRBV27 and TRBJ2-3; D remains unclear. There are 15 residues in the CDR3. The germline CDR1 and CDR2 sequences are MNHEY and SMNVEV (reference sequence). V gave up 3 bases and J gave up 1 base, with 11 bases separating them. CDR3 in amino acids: CASSLIEPRTDTQYF. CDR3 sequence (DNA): TGTGCCAGCAGTTTGATCGAGCCCCGCACAGATACGCAGTATTTT.

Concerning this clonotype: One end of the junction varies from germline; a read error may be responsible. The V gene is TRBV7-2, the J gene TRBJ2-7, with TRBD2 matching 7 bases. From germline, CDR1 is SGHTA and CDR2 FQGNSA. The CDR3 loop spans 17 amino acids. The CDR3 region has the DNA TGTGCCGGCAGCCTGGCCCCTCTAGCGGCCTCCACCTACGAGCAGTACTTC. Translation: CAGSLAPLAASTYEQYF.

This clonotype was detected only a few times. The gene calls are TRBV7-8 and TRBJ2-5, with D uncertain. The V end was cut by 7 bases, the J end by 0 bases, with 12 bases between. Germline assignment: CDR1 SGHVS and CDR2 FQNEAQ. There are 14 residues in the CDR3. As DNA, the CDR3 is TGTGCCAGCAAGGGCAGGAAGTACCAAGAGACCCAGTACTTC. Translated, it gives CASKGRKYQETQYF.

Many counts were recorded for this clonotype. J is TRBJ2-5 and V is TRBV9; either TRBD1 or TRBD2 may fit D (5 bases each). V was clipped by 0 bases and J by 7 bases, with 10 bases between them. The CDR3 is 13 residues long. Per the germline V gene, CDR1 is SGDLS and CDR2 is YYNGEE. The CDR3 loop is CASSVVTEGTQYF. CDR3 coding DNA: TGTGCCAGCAGCGTAGTGACAGAGGGGACCCAGTACTTC.

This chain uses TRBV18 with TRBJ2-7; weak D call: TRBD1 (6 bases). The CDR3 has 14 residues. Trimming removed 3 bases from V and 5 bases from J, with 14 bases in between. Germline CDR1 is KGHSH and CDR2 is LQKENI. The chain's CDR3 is CASSPLEQGNEQYF. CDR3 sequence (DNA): TGTGCCAGCTCACCGCTGGAACAGGGTAACGAGCAGTACTTC. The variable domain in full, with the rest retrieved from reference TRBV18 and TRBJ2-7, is NAGVMQNPRHLVRRRGQEARLRCSPMKGHSHVYWYRQLPEEGLKFMVYLQKENIIDESGMPKERFSAEFPKEGPSILRIQQVVRGDSAAYFCASSPLEQGNEQYFGPGTRLTVT.

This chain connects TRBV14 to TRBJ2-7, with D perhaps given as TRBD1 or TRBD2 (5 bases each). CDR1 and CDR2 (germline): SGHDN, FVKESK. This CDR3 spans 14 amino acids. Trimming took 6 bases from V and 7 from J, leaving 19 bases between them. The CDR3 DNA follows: TGTGCCAGCAGTCGGGGCCCTCCTCCGAGGGAGCAGTACTTC. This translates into CASSRGPPPREQYF. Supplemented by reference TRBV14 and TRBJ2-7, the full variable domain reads EAGVTQFPSHSVIEKGQTVTLRCDPISGHDNLYWYRRVMGKEIKFLLHFVKESKQDESGMPNNRFLAERTGGTYSTLKVQPAELEDSGVYFCASSRGPPPREQYFGPGTRLTVT.

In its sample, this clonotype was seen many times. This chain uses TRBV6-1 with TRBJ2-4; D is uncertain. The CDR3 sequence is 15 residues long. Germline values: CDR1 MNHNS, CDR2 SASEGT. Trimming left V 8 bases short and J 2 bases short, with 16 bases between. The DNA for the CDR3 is TGTGCCAGCGGTTCTTTTGGCGGAACCAAAAACATTCAGTACTTC. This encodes CASGSFGGTKNIQYF.

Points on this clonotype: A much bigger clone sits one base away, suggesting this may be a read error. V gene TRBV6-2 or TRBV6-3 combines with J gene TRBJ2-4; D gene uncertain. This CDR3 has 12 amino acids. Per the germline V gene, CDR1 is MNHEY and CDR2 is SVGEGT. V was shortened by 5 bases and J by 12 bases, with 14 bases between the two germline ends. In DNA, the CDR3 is TGTGCCAGCAGTACCCTCAGGTACGATCAGTACTTC. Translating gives CASSTLRYDQYF.

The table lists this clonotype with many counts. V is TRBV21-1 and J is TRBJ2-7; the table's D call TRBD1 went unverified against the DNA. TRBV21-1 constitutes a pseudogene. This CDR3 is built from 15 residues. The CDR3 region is CASSSQPGHNYEQYF. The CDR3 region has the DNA TGTGCCAGCAGCAGTCAACCGGGACACAACTACGAGCAGTACTTC.